These 21 T cell receptor beta chains were all obtained from the same sample, sequenced in a study of CD8+ T cells in alopecia areata. cDNA prepared by RNA extraction and subsequent reverse transcription served as the template for sequencing. Generated by immunoSEQ multiplex PCR, the TCRdb table keeps only in-frame clones and is missing some. The data show roughly 30,000 clones, 62% seen once. The sequencing input was NKG2D-high CD8+ T cells sorted from blood. The origin of the receptors is a human donor with alopecia areata.

The rearrangement uses TRBV5-1 and TRBJ2-1; 8 positions match TRBD2. Germline V gene lookup returns CDR1 SGHRS and CDR2 YFSETQ. V was clipped by 3 bases and J by 5 bases; unmatched bases: 10. This CDR3 is 16 amino acids long. CDR3 amino acids: CASSWGTGGPNNEQFF. In DNA, the CDR3 is TGCGCCAGCAGCTGGGGAACGGGAGGGCCTAACAATGAGCAGTTCTTC.

In regard to this clone: This sample includes further DNA sequences coding for the same CDR3. The chain employs TRBV5-1 and TRBJ2-1; TRBD2 matches 7 bases. Germline V gene sequence: CDR1 SGHRS, CDR2 YFSETQ. The CDR3 totals 14 residues. J lost 3 bases, V lost 4 bases, and 4 bases had no gene match. The CDR3 nucleotides read TGCGCCAGCAGCCTAACGGGGGGCTACAATGAGCAGTTCTTC. Translating gives CASSLTGGYNEQFF.

About this clone: The same CDR3 can be traced to other DNA sequences in this sample. V and J are TRBV27 and TRBJ2-7; D not certain. This CDR3 is 13 amino acids long. Germline lookup yields CDR1 MNHEY and CDR2 SMNVEV (reference sequence). V lost 4 bases and J 0 bases, leaving 7 bases between the germline ends. The CDR3 coding sequence is TGTGCCAGCAGTTCACTAAACTCCTACGAGCAGTACTTC. Its protein product is CASSSLNSYEQYF.

The chain combines TRBV5-1 with TRBJ1-1; D is possibly TRBD1 (5 bases). CDR1 is SGHRS and CDR2 is YFSETQ in the germline V gene. This CDR3 region has 16 residues. The V and J ends lost 3 bases and 0 bases respectively, with 15 bases between them. CDR3: CASSWGRGIMNTEAFF. The CDR3 DNA is TGCGCCAGCAGCTGGGGACGGGGGATTATGAACACTGAAGCTTTCTTT.

This clone has more than one count but fewer than ten. The same CDR3 arises from other DNA sequences in this sample as well. The V call is TRBV7-2, the J call TRBJ2-7, with D maybe TRBD2 (5 bases). Germline values: CDR1 SGHTA, CDR2 FQGNSA. Trimming shortened V by 5 bases and J by 4 bases, and 12 bases separated the two germline ends. The CDR3 runs to 13 residues. This CDR3 is CASSPGPGYEQYF. The CDR3 coding sequence is TGTGCCAGCAGCCCCGGGCCGGGGTACGAGCAGTACTTC. Looking up the rest from reference TRBV7-2 and TRBJ2-7 gives the full variable domain: GAGVSQSPSNKVTEKGKDVELRCDPISGHTALYWYRQSLGQGLEFLIYFQGNSAPDKSGLPSDRFSAERTGGSVSTLTIQRTQQEDSAVYLCASSPGPGYEQYFGPGTRLTVT.

V is TRBV15 and J is TRBJ1-5; D is unresolved. Germline-derived CDR1 and CDR2 are LNHNV and YYDKDF (reference sequence). V lost 0 bases and J lost 6, with 12 bases in between. This CDR3 contains 15 residues. The CDR3 loop is CATSRDGSRGQPQHF. DNA of the CDR3: TGTGCCACCAGCAGAGATGGGTCTCGGGGTCAGCCCCAGCATTTT.

This clone was seen a few times. The chain carries TRBV4-3 and TRBJ1-1; weak D call: TRBD1 (6 bases). Germline-derived CDR1 and CDR2 are LGHNA and YSLEER. The CDR3 totals 17 residues. V was cut by 0 bases and J by 4 bases, with 18 bases left in between. As DNA, the CDR3 is TGCGCCAGCAGCCAAGAAAGCGGGGGCCTACTTGGCACTGAAGCTTTCTTT. This translates into CASSQESGGLLGTEAFF.

This rearrangement joins TRBV6-4 to TRBJ2-1, with D perhaps TRBD1 or TRBD2 (5 bases each). The CDR3 totals 13 residues. The germline V gene has CDR1 MRHNA and CDR2 SNTAGT. The V end lost 2 bases, the J end lost 9 bases, and 11 bases lay between the germline ends. Written as DNA, the CDR3 is TGTGCCAGCAGTGACGGGGGATCGGGTGAGCAGTTCTTC. Translated: CASSDGGSGEQFF.

This clone has only one observation. The chain joins TRBV18 to TRBJ2-7, with D tentatively TRBD1 or TRBD2 (5 bases each). The germline gives CDR1 KGHSH, CDR2 LQKENI. The CDR3 is made up of 17 amino acids. Trimming removed 1 base at V and 2 bases at J, with 18 bases between. CDR3: CASSPRTWDHGPYEQYF. The CDR3 coding sequence is TGTGCCAGCTCACCACGGACCTGGGACCACGGACCCTACGAGCAGTACTTC.

Here the CDR3 reads CASSVLDNEQFF. In nucleotides, the CDR3 is TGTGCCAGCAGTGTCTTGGACAATGAGCAGTTCTTC. The chain has TRBV28 and TRBJ2-1; no clear D gene. Germline V gene data show CDR1 as MDHEN and CDR2 as SYDVKM. The CDR3 loop spans 12 amino acids. Trimming pared 5 bases from V and 5 bases from J, leaving 7 bases between. The full variable domain, with the rest looked up from reference TRBV28 and TRBJ2-1, is DVKVTQSSRYLVKRTGEKVFLECVQDMDHENMFWYRQDPGLGLRLIYFSYDVKMKEKGDIPEGYSVSREKKERFSLILESASTNQTSMYLCASSVLDNEQFFGPGTRLTVL.

DNA of the CDR3: TGCAGCGTGATACCCGAGAATAGCGGGAGGAACCCTTTATCCTACGAGCAGTACTTC. Protein: CSVIPENSGRNPLSYEQYF. The chain is built from TRBV29-1 and TRBJ2-7; 10 nucleotides match TRBD2. The germline V gene has CDR1 SQVTM and CDR2 ANQGSEA. Trimming removed 6 bases from V and 1 base from J; junction bases left unmatched: 21. The CDR3 runs 19 residues.

The J gene is TRBJ1-2, the V gene TRBV27; D is possibly TRBD1 (5 bases). V was shortened by 6 bases and J by 7 bases, with 12 bases between the two germline ends. CDR1 and CDR2 (germline): MNHEY, SMNVEV (reference sequence). The CDR3 has 12 amino acids. In DNA, the CDR3 is TGTGCCAGCAGCACCCAGGGTCTTGGCTACACCTTC. Translated: CASSTQGLGYTF.

This clone appeared once. The chain has TRBV7-6 and TRBJ2-1; 7 positions match TRBD2. The CDR3 loop spans 14 amino acids. V lost 2 bases, J lost 5 bases, and 3 bases stayed unmatched. Germline loops: CDR1 SGHVS, CDR2 FNYEAQ. The CDR3 here is CASSLWGGDNEQFF. The CDR3 DNA sequence: TGTGCCAGCAGCTTATGGGGGGGGGACAATGAGCAGTTCTTC.

J is TRBJ1-6 and V is TRBV5-6; TRBD1 matches at 7 bases. J was trimmed by 10 bases and V by 2 bases; bases with no gene match: 6. Germline lookup yields CDR1 SGHDT and CDR2 YYEEEE. The CDR3 length is 14 residues. CDR3 residues: CASSLEGAGSPLHF. The CDR3 DNA reads TGTGCCAGCAGCTTAGAGGGGGCTGGCTCACCCCTCCACTTT.

This clone was observed a handful of times. The chain employs TRBV4-2 and TRBJ1-1; the D is unclear. Germline V gene data show CDR1 as LGHNA and CDR2 as YNFKEQ. The CDR3 is made up of 15 amino acids. Between the trimmed V and J ends, which lost 0 bases and 1 base, there was a span of 9 bases. In nucleotides, the CDR3 is TGTGCCAGCAGCCAAGAAGGATGGGAGAACACTGAAGCTTTCTTT. This codes for CASSQEGWENTEAFF.

This clone was detected only a few times. V and J are TRBV29-1 and TRBJ2-7; D gene uncertain. Germline V gives CDR1 SQVTM, CDR2 ANQGSEA. V dropped 0 bases and J dropped 2 bases, with 5 bases sitting between them. There are 12 residues in the CDR3. The CDR3 loop is CSVEDTAYEQYF. CDR3 DNA: TGCAGCGTTGAAGACACGGCCTACGAGCAGTACTTC.

There are a few counts of this clone. This sequence joins TRBV7-9 and TRBJ1-1, with TRBD1 as a possible D gene (6 bases). V lost 5 bases to trimming and J lost 4 bases, with 17 bases between them. The CDR3 consists of 15 residues. Germline assignment: CDR1 SEHNR and CDR2 FQNEAQ (reference sequence). CDR3 sequence reads: CASSQQTGSSTEAFF. CDR3 coding DNA: TGTGCCAGCAGCCAGCAAACAGGGTCGAGCACTGAAGCTTTCTTT.

This chain connects TRBV7-6 to TRBJ2-7; no clear D. The CDR3 is 13 amino acids. V dropped 4 bases and J dropped 3 bases, with 10 bases sitting between them. The germline CDR1 and CDR2 sequences are SGHVS and FNYEAQ. CDR3 coding DNA: TGTGCCAGCAGCTCCTCACCCGTCTACGAGCAGTACTTC. This encodes CASSSSPVYEQYF.

As DNA, the CDR3 is TGTGCCAGCAGTCCCGTAGGCCCCTGGGGCAATCAGCCCCAGCATTTT. Protein sequence: CASSPVGPWGNQPQHF. The V and J genes are TRBV28 and TRBJ1-5, with D unresolved. Trimming took off 5 bases at V and 2 bases at J, with 16 bases between the two ends. Looked up from germline, CDR1 is MDHEN and CDR2 is SYDVKM. This CDR3 comprises 16 residues.

The chain combines TRBV7-3 with TRBJ2-3; possibly TRBD2 for D (6 bases). Germline loops: CDR1 SGHTA, CDR2 FQGTGA. The CDR3 length is 14 residues. Trimming stripped 5 bases from V and 3 bases from J, with 12 bases between. The CDR3 region has the DNA TGTGCCAGCAGCATGACTAGTTCAACAGATACGCAGTATTTT. Encoded protein: CASSMTSSTDTQYF.

This clone was detected a few times. The chain uses TRBV9 and TRBJ1-3; D gene uncertain. V lost 0 bases to trimming and J lost 0 bases, with 10 bases between them. This CDR3 spans 16 amino acids. CDR1 and CDR2 (germline): SGDLS, YYNGEE. DNA of the CDR3: TGTGCCAGCAGCGTAGATCGGGGTACCTCTGGAAACACCATATATTTT. Its translation is CASSVDRGTSGNTIYF.